This T cell receptor (beta chain) was obtained from a study of OX40 agonist ivuxolimab in advanced cancers. Study-wide context: Prior anti-PD-1, anti-PD-L1 or anti-CTLA-4 therapy was allowed; 35% to 40% had some.

General study findings and limits: CD8+ T cells showed, on average, more clonal expansion than CD4+ cells. Partial responders at 0.1-3.0 mg/kg showed near-lowest clonal expansion.

There are a few counts of this clone. Its antigen is as yet unknown. Per germline, CDR1 MNHEY and CDR2 SMNVEV (reference sequence). The CDR3 runs 15 residues. Trimming at V came to 8 bases and at J to 4 bases, leaving 8 bases not matched to a gene. Libraries were prepared by immunoSEQ multiplex PCR; TCRdb keeps only in-frame clonotypes and omits some of them. The data contain just under 80,000 clones, just under 85% of them singletons. This receptor was taken from an adult with an advanced solid tumor such as melanoma, head and neck, liver or kidney cancer. The material was CD4+ or CD8+ T cells sorted from blood, obtained in a trial of the OX40 agonist ivuxolimab. This chain uses TRBV27 with TRBJ2-6; 7 bases map to TRBD1. Here the CDR3 reads CASGRQGTGANVLTF. For the CDR3, the DNA is TGTGCCAGCGGACGACAGGGAACCGGGGCCAACGTCCTGACTTTC.